Below, 27 T cell receptor beta chains from the same sample are listed, as sequenced in a study of blood T cell repertoires in COVID-19. Some clones are missing from TCRdb's copy, which holds only in-frame ones; the method was immunoSEQ multiplex PCR. This table holds some 220,000 clones, about 81% found once. The sample comprised peripheral blood. The source of these receptors is a woman in her 70s with COVID-19, enrolled during active disease.

V gene TRBV11-1 combines with J gene TRBJ2-2, with TRBD2 matching over 10 bases. Germline V lookup: CDR1 SGHAT, CDR2 FQDESV (reference sequence). Trimming removed 5 bases from V and 10 bases from J; junction bases left unmatched: 7. This CDR3 has 14 residues. CDR3 sequence (DNA): TGTGCCAGCAGCCCTAGCGGGAGATCGGAGGAGCTGTTTTTT. Translation gives CASSPSGRSEELFF.

CDR3 sequence reads: CASSAIAGGSPISAYEQYF. CDR3 nucleotide sequence: TGTGCCAGCAGCGCTATAGCGGGAGGCTCTCCTATTTCCGCCTACGAGCAGTACTTC. The V call is TRBV9, the J call TRBJ2-7; 10 bases align to TRBD2. V gave up 3 bases and J gave up 2 bases; unmatched junction bases: 17. This CDR3 has 19 amino acids. CDR1 SGDLS and CDR2 YYNGEE come from the germline V gene. The full variable domain, completed using reference TRBV9 and TRBJ2-7, is DSGVTQTPKHLITATGQRVTLRCSPRSGDLSVYWYQQSLDQGLQFLIQYYNGEERAKGNILERFSAQQFPDLHSELNLSSLELGDSALYFCASSAIAGGSPISAYEQYFGPGTRLTVT.

The genes are TRBV9 and TRBJ1-2; D might be TRBD1 (6 bases). Between the trimmed V and J ends, which lost 5 bases and 8 bases, there was a span of 16 bases. This CDR3 is 13 amino acids long. The germline V gene has CDR1 SGDLS and CDR2 YYNGEE. The CDR3 protein is CASRTTGQDGYTF. The CDR3 DNA reads as TGTGCCAGCAGAACTACAGGGCAGGACGGCTACACCTTC.

The chain combines TRBV24-1 with TRBJ2-5, with 7 bases that match TRBD2. CDR3 size: 16 residues. Trimming removed 0 bases from V and 5 bases from J; junction bases left unmatched: 8. The germline V gene encodes CDR1 KGHDR and CDR2 SFDVKD. The CDR3 reads CATSDLGGEYMETQYF. The CDR3 nucleotides are TGTGCCACCAGTGATTTGGGGGGGGAATATATGGAGACCCAGTACTTC.

This rearrangement joins TRBV5-5 to TRBJ1-2, with 7 bases matching TRBD1. CDR3 length: 14 residues. V lost 4 bases, J lost 8 bases, and 11 bases stayed unmatched. Germline lookup yields CDR1 SGHKS and CDR2 YYEKEE (reference sequence). DNA for the CDR3: TGTGCCAGCAGCCAGGGACAGAGAAACCTCGGCTACACCTTC. Protein: CASSQGQRNLGYTF.

The CDR3 DNA reads TGTGCCAGCAGGAGTCAGGGAAAAGAGACCCAGTACTTC. It yields the protein CASRSQGKETQYF. V gene TRBV28 combines with J gene TRBJ2-5; weak D call: TRBD1 (5 bases). Trimming stripped 6 bases from V and 3 bases from J, with 11 bases between. The CDR3 loop spans 13 amino acids. Germline lookup yields CDR1 MDHEN and CDR2 SYDVKM.

The chain is built from TRBV3-1 (or the pseudogene TRBV3-2) and TRBJ2-5, with a possible D match to TRBD2 (6 bases). This CDR3 has 17 amino acids. The V and J ends lost 0 bases and 2 bases respectively, with 16 bases between them. CDR1 and CDR2 (germline): LGHDT, YNNKEL (reference sequence). CDR3 nucleotide sequence: TGTGCCAGCAGCCAAGAATCTAGCGAGTTCTTTCAAGAGACCCAGTACTTC. The encoded protein is CASSQESSEFFQETQYF.

This clone has only one observation. The chain uses TRBV28 and TRBJ2-1; a weak D match, TRBD1 (6 bases). Germline CDR1 MDHEN, CDR2 SYDVKM. The CDR3 covers 13 residues. V dropped 2 bases and J dropped 6 bases, with 8 bases sitting between them. Here the CDR3 DNA reads TGTGCCAGCAGTTTAGTAGGGGGCAATGAGCAGTTCTTC. Encoded protein: CASSLVGGNEQFF.

In its sample, this clone was seen once. The rearrangement joins TRBV4-2 to TRBJ1-2; 8 bases align to TRBD1. This CDR3 has 16 residues. The V gene's germline CDR1 is LGHNA and CDR2 YNFKEQ. V lost 1 base to trimming and J lost 4 bases; unmatched junction nucleotides: 8. CDR3 sequence (DNA): TGTGCCAGCAGCCAAGCCAGACAGGGGCAGGGCTATGGCTACACCTTC. This translates into CASSQARQGQGYGYTF.

This chain links TRBV25-1 with TRBJ2-5; TRBD1 might be the D (5 bases). This CDR3 contains 15 residues. V lost 1 base and J lost 1, with 10 bases in between. Germline-derived CDR1 and CDR2 are MGHDK and SYGVNS. CDR3 in DNA: TGTGCCAGCAGTGAATCCCAGGGTGCCCAAGAGACCCAGTACTTC. This sequence encodes CASSESQGAQETQYF.

This chain links TRBV5-1 with TRBJ2-6; weak D call: TRBD1 (6 bases). Between the trimmed V and J ends, which lost 3 bases and 0 bases, there was a span of 7 bases. The germline CDR1 and CDR2 sequences are SGHRS and YFSETQ. CDR3 size: 15 residues. The CDR3 loop is CASSSTGSGANVLTF. The CDR3, as DNA: TGCGCCAGCAGCTCGACAGGCTCTGGGGCCAACGTCCTGACTTTC.

The gene calls are TRBV12-3 or TRBV12-4 and TRBJ2-1; D may be TRBD1 (5 bases). This CDR3 contains 13 residues. The ends were cut back, 2 bases at V and 7 bases at J, with 9 bases in the middle. CDR3 sequence (DNA): TGTGCCAGCAGTTTACGGCAGGGAAATGAGCAGTTCTTC. It codes for CASSLRQGNEQFF.

The chain has TRBV7-2 and TRBJ2-7; TRBD1 matches 9 bases. There are 13 residues in the CDR3. Germline lookup yields CDR1 SGHTA and CDR2 FQGNSA. Trimming took 5 bases from V and 8 from J; bases not matched to a gene: 7. The chain's CDR3 is CASSRDRDLQQYF. The CDR3 DNA sequence: TGTGCCAGCAGCCGGGACAGGGATCTACAGCAGTACTTC. Using reference TRBV7-2 and TRBJ2-7 for the parts outside the CDR3, the full variable domain is GAGVSQSPSNKVTEKGKDVELRCDPISGHTALYWYRQSLGQGLEFLIYFQGNSAPDKSGLPSDRFSAERTGGSVSTLTIQRTQQEDSAVYLCASSRDRDLQQYFGPGTRLTVT.

This chain joins TRBV18 and TRBJ2-7, with 9 bases aligning to TRBD2. CDR3 size: 15 residues. CDR1 and CDR2 (germline): KGHSH, LQKENI. The V segment lost 3 bases and the J segment 5 bases; nucleotides outside the gene matches: 8. CDR3 loop: CASSPVTSGVHEQYF. The CDR3, as DNA: TGTGCCAGCTCACCGGTGACTAGCGGTGTCCACGAGCAGTACTTC. Looking up the rest from reference TRBV18 and TRBJ2-7 gives the full variable domain: NAGVMQNPRHLVRRRGQEARLRCSPMKGHSHVYWYRQLPEEGLKFMVYLQKENIIDESGMPKERFSAEFPKEGPSILRIQQVVRGDSAAYFCASSPVTSGVHEQYFGPGTRLTVT.

This chain connects TRBV4-1 to TRBJ1-6, with 7 bases lining up with TRBD1. Germline V gives CDR1 MGHRA, CDR2 YSYEKL. This CDR3 comprises 16 residues. Unmatched junction bases numbered 4, after V lost 0 bases and J lost 5 bases. In DNA, the CDR3 is TGCGCCAGCAGCCAAGATCGAGACAGGGATAATTCACCCCTCCACTTT. Translated, it gives CASSQDRDRDNSPLHF.

The V gene is TRBV7-2, the J gene TRBJ2-2; 10 bases align to TRBD1. Germline CDR1 and CDR2: SGHTA and FQGNSA. J lost 7 bases, V lost 3 bases, and 5 bases had no gene match. The CDR3 is made up of 15 amino acids. CDR3 amino acids: CASSFDRGLSGELFF. For the CDR3, the DNA is TGTGCCAGCAGCTTTGACAGGGGGCTAAGCGGGGAGCTGTTTTTT.

This clone showed up just once. The V and J genes are TRBV6-5 and TRBJ1-2; possibly TRBD1 for D (5 bases). CDR1 is MNHEY, CDR2 SVGAGI, per germline. The length of the CDR3 is 13 residues. Trimming removed 1 base at V and 4 bases at J, with 7 bases between. The CDR3 bases are TGTGCCAGCAGTTACTGGCAGGGCTATGGCTACACCTTC. Translated, it gives CASSYWQGYGYTF.

The V and J genes are TRBV18 and TRBJ2-7; D possibly corresponds to TRBD2 (5 bases). Germline loops: CDR1 KGHSH, CDR2 LQKENI. This CDR3 comprises 15 residues. The V gene lost 0 bases and the J gene lost 2 bases, with 11 bases spanning the gap. The CDR3 spells CASSPPDSGTYEQYF. Written as DNA, the CDR3 is TGTGCCAGCTCACCACCTGATTCCGGGACCTACGAGCAGTACTTC.

The genes are TRBV19 and TRBJ1-2; no definite D call. The V end was cut by 2 bases, the J end by 8 bases, with 15 bases between. Germline lookup yields CDR1 LNHDA and CDR2 SQIVND (reference sequence). This CDR3 contains 14 residues. CDR3 nucleotide sequence: TGTGCCAGTAGTATATTACCCGGTGAGCGGGGCTACACCTTC. Amino acid sequence: CASSILPGERGYTF.

V gene TRBV7-8 combines with J gene TRBJ1-1; unclear D gene. Germline CDR1 and CDR2: SGHVS and FQNEAQ. This CDR3 region has 13 residues. Deletions cut 3 bases from V and 1 base from J, with 6 bases between. The CDR3 protein is CASSFSRNTEAFF. The CDR3 coding sequence is TGTGCCAGCAGCTTCTCCAGGAACACTGAAGCTTTCTTT.

This clone was recorded once. This chain connects TRBV7-7 to TRBJ2-5, with D tentatively TRBD1 (6 bases). The germline CDR1 and CDR2 sequences are SSHAT and FNYEAQ (reference sequence). V lost 5 bases and J 1 base, leaving 11 bases between the germline ends. This CDR3 is 14 amino acids long. The CDR3 DNA follows: TGTGCCAGCAGCGCAACAGGGACCCAAGAGACCCAGTACTTC. It is translated as CASSATGTQETQYF.

This clone has only one observation. This rearrangement joins TRBV7-9 to TRBJ2-5, with D uncertain. Germline assignment: CDR1 SEHNR and CDR2 FQNEAQ (reference sequence). V was shortened by 2 bases and J by 2 bases, with 12 bases between the two germline ends. The CDR3 contains 15 residues. The CDR3 reads CASSLPLVKQETQYF. The DNA of the CDR3 is TGTGCCAGCAGCTTACCCCTAGTAAAACAAGAGACCCAGTACTTC.

V usage is TRBV5-8 and J usage is TRBJ2-7, with 8 bases fitting TRBD2. Germline CDR1 SGHTS, CDR2 YDEGEE. The CDR3 loop spans 16 amino acids. V lost 0 bases and J lost 3; bases outside the gene matches: 8. The CDR3 spells CASSLVLGAGVYEQYF. The DNA for the CDR3 is TGTGCCAGCAGCTTGGTACTCGGAGCGGGAGTCTACGAGCAGTACTTC.

The genes are TRBV15 and TRBJ1-2; 8 bases are shared with TRBD1. V lost 0 bases, J lost 8 bases, and 8 bases stayed unmatched. The CDR3 runs 15 residues. In germline, CDR1 is LNHNV, CDR2 YYDKDF (reference sequence). CDR3 sequence reads: CATSRDRDRSRGYTF. CDR3 DNA sequence: TGTGCCACCAGCAGAGATCGGGACAGGTCCCGGGGCTACACCTTC.

V usage is TRBV28 and J usage is TRBJ1-1, with TRBD1 identical over 7 bases. Germline V gene lookup returns CDR1 MDHEN and CDR2 SYDVKM. The CDR3 runs to 14 residues. The ends lost 8 bases at V and 2 bases at J; junction bases unmatched: 8. DNA of the CDR3: TGTGCCAGCGGACTCAGGGGGACTAACACTGAAGCTTTCTTT. This codes for CASGLRGTNTEAFF. The full variable domain, completed using reference TRBV28 and TRBJ1-1, is DVKVTQSSRYLVKRTGEKVFLECVQDMDHENMFWYRQDPGLGLRLIYFSYDVKMKEKGDIPEGYSVSREKKERFSLILESASTNQTSMYLCASGLRGTNTEAFFGQGTRLTVV.

The chain joins TRBV27 to TRBJ1-2; D gene unclear. The V end was cut by 6 bases, the J end by 6 bases, with 23 bases between. The CDR3 extends over 16 amino acids. CDR1 and CDR2 from the germline V gene are MNHEY and SMNVEV (reference sequence). CDR3 region: CASSISWVGGYHGYTF. DNA of the CDR3: TGTGCCAGCAGCATATCTTGGGTGGGAGGGTATCATGGCTACACCTTC.

The count of this clone is one. CDR3 region: CASGVADTQYF. In DNA, the CDR3 is TGTGCTAGTGGTGTAGCAGATACGCAGTATTTT. The rearrangement joins TRBV12-5 to TRBJ2-3; D not certain. Trimming cost V 5 bases and J 4 bases, with 4 bases left between them. The CDR3 length is 11 residues. The germline V gene has CDR1 LGHNT and CDR2 FRNRAP.